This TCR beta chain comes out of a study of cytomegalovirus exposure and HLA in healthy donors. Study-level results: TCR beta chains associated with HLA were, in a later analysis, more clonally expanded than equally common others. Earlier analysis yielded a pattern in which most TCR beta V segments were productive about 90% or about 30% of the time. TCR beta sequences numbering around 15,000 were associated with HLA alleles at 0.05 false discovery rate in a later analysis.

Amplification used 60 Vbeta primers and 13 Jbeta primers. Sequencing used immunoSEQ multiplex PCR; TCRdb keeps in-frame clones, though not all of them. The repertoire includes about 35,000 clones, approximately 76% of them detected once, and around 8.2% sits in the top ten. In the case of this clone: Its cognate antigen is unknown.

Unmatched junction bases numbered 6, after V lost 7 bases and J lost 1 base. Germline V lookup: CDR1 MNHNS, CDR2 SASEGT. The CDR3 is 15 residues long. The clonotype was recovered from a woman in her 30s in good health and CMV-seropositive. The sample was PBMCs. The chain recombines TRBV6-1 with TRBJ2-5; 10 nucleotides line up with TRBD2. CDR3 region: CASTRLAGIQETQYF. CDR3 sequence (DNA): TGTGCCAGCACCCGACTAGCGGGCATCCAAGAGACCCAGTACTTC.